This T cell receptor beta chain was retrieved from a study of control samples from healthy donors and cancer patients. This clone was counted a single time. The CDR3 extends over 14 amino acids. Germline values: CDR1 MNHNS, CDR2 SASEGT. The J segment lost 6 bases and the V segment lost 2 bases, leaving 5 bases of the junction unmatched. Assay: immunoSEQ multiplex PCR; the TCRdb copy retains only in-frame clones and omits some. The repertoire holds about 90,000 clones, with 90% to 95% as singletons. Sequencing used blood. This chain connects TRBV6-1 to TRBJ2-7; 9 bases are a match to TRBD2. The TCR originated in a woman in her twenties or thirties in good health. The CDR3 coding sequence is TGTGCCAGCAGTGAACTAGCGGGATCTGGCGAGCAGTACTTC. Its translation: CASSELAGSGEQYF.